The 17 T cell receptor beta chains reported below all come from one sample, sequenced in a study of cytomegalovirus exposure and HLA in healthy donors. Amplification used 60 Vbeta primers and 13 Jbeta primers. TCRdb's table, derived via immunoSEQ multiplex PCR, lists solely in-frame clones and lacks some. The table lists some 80,000 clones, around 79% of them singletons. The specimen was PBMCs. The receptors shown here come from a man aged 40-49 years in good health and CMV-seronegative.

This chain connects TRBV7-9 to TRBJ1-2; tentatively, D is TRBD1 (5 bases). Trimming shortened V by 5 bases and J by 0 bases, and 19 bases separated the two germline ends. The CDR3 consists of 17 residues. Germline lookup yields CDR1 SEHNR and CDR2 FQNEAQ (reference sequence). The CDR3 region is CASSRGDPKLSNYGYTF. CDR3 DNA: TGTGCCAGCAGCCGGGGGGACCCAAAGCTTTCTAACTATGGCTACACCTTC.

The genes are TRBV18 and TRBJ1-2; unclear D gene. Trimming cost V 2 bases and J 10 bases, with 11 bases left between them. This CDR3 region has 12 residues. Germline V gene data show CDR1 as KGHSH and CDR2 as LQKENI. The CDR3: CASSPITENYTF. As DNA, the CDR3 is TGTGCCAGCTCACCAATCACAGAAAACTACACCTTC.

This clone was seen a handful of times. This sample also contains other DNA sequences that code for the same CDR3. V is TRBV5-1 and J is TRBJ2-2, with 11 nucleotides matching TRBD1. The CDR3 contains 15 residues. The germline gives CDR1 SGHRS, CDR2 YFSETQ. Losses at the gene ends were 3 bases for V and 4 bases for J; bases not matched to a gene: 2. The CDR3 spells CASSYGQGATGELFF. For the CDR3, the DNA is TGCGCCAGCAGCTACGGACAGGGGGCCACCGGGGAGCTGTTTTTT.

J is TRBJ2-4 and V is TRBV28, with 7 positions matching TRBD2. Germline V lookup: CDR1 MDHEN, CDR2 SYDVKM. The V gene end was trimmed by 6 bases and the J gene end by 4 bases; junction bases not matched to a gene: 3. The CDR3 length is 13 residues. The CDR3 DNA is TGTGCCAGCAGGGGGGGGATGAAAAACATTCAGTACTTC. Encoded protein: CASRGGMKNIQYF.

The gene calls are TRBV28 and TRBJ2-7, with D possibly being TRBD1 (6 bases). Between the trimmed V and J ends, which lost 6 bases and 2 bases, there was a span of 11 bases. The CDR3 contains 13 residues. Germline assignment: CDR1 MDHEN and CDR2 SYDVKM. CDR3 in DNA: TGTGCCAGCAGAAATACAGGGCCCTACGAGCAGTACTTC. As protein: CASRNTGPYEQYF. Based on the CDR3 plus reference TRBV28 and TRBJ2-7, the full variable domain is DVKVTQSSRYLVKRTGEKVFLECVQDMDHENMFWYRQDPGLGLRLIYFSYDVKMKEKGDIPEGYSVSREKKERFSLILESASTNQTSMYLCASRNTGPYEQYFGPGTRLTVT.

The V and J genes are TRBV15 and TRBJ2-4, with TRBD1 matching over 10 bases. The CDR3 has 17 residues. The germline V gene has CDR1 LNHNV and CDR2 YYDKDF (reference sequence). V shed 2 bases, J shed 0 bases, and the junction held 4 bases outside the gene matches. This CDR3 is CATSRPGQGVAKNIQYF. CDR3 nucleotide sequence: TGTGCCACCAGCAGACCCGGACAGGGGGTAGCCAAAAACATTCAGTACTTC.

As for this clone: One end of the junction does not line up with germline, which may come from a read error. This chain joins TRBV7-9 and TRBJ2-6; D is unclear. Germline values: CDR1 SEHNR, CDR2 FQNEAQ (reference sequence). The CDR3 extends over 16 amino acids. CDR3 region: CSRSGSLAPGANVLTF. The DNA for the CDR3 is TGTTCCAGGTCGGGTTCACTCGCTCCTGGGGCCAACGTCCTGACTTTC.

V usage is TRBV10-3 and J usage is TRBJ2-1, with 13 nucleotides matching TRBD2. V shed 8 bases and J 6 bases; nucleotides not matched to a gene: 1. Looked up from germline, CDR1 is ENHRY and CDR2 is SYGVKD. This CDR3 contains 13 residues. The CDR3 DNA follows: TGTGCCATCGGACTAGCGGGAGCCAATGAGCAGTTCTTC. Its translation is CAIGLAGANEQFF.

As to this clone: A junction boundary mismatches the germline segment, possibly from a read error. The chain joins TRBV5-1 to TRBJ2-6; maybe TRBD1 (5 bases). The CDR3 extends over 13 amino acids. In germline, CDR1 is SGHRS, CDR2 YFSETQ. This CDR3 is CASRDSGANVLTF. CDR3 in DNA: TGCGCCAGCCGAGACTCTGGGGCCAACGTCCTAACTTTC.

This clone was recorded once. The V gene is TRBV5-1, the J gene TRBJ1-5, with 8 bases identical to TRBD1. CDR3 length equals 14 residues. V was clipped by 4 bases and J by 9 bases; unmatched bases: 9. Germline CDR1 reads SGHRS; CDR2 reads YFSETQ. CDR3 sequence reads: CASSRGQGDRPQHF. The CDR3 nucleotides read TGCGCCAGCAGCAGAGGACAGGGAGATCGGCCCCAGCATTTT.

This chain links TRBV19 with TRBJ1-1, with D perhaps TRBD1 (6 bases). The CDR3 is 17 amino acids. The V end was cut by 0 bases, the J end by 0 bases, with 14 bases between. Germline CDR1 LNHDA, CDR2 SQIVND (reference sequence). The CDR3 DNA reads as TGTGCCAGTAGTATAGATTACAGGGAACTCATGAACACTGAAGCTTTCTTT. Translated: CASSIDYRELMNTEAFF.

V gene TRBV6-4 combines with J gene TRBJ2-2, with 7 bases matching TRBD1. The V gene's germline CDR1 is MRHNA and CDR2 SNTAGT. The CDR3 is 14 residues long. V trimming: 5 bases; J trimming: 6 bases; junction bases outside the gene matches: 6. CDR3 DNA: TGTGCCAGCAGTACCGGGACAGTCCCCGGGGAGCTGTTTTTT. Its protein is CASSTGTVPGELFF.

The chain uses TRBV19 and TRBJ2-6, with TRBD1 matching over 10 bases. V shed 1 base and J 1 base; nucleotides not matched to a gene: 7. The CDR3 has 19 residues. Germline CDR1 LNHDA, CDR2 SQIVND (reference sequence). The CDR3 protein is CASSIGVGQGGSGANVLTF. For the CDR3, the DNA is TGTGCCAGTAGTATAGGAGTCGGACAGGGGGGTTCTGGGGCCAACGTCCTGACTTTC. The full variable domain, rest sourced from reference TRBV19 and TRBJ2-6, is DGGITQSPKYLFRKEGQNVTLSCEQNLNHDAMYWYRQDPGQGLRLIYYSQIVNDFQKGDIAEGYSVSREKKESFPLTVTSAQKNPTAFYLCASSIGVGQGGSGANVLTFGAGSRLTVL.

The chain links TRBV7-9 to TRBJ1-1; 7 bases align to TRBD1. The CDR3 loop spans 15 amino acids. Germline values: CDR1 SEHNR, CDR2 FQNEAQ (reference sequence). V lost 4 bases, J lost 4 bases, and 9 bases stayed unmatched. CDR3 in amino acids: CASSSGQTRGTEAFF. The CDR3 coding sequence is TGTGCCAGCAGCTCGGGACAGACAAGAGGCACTGAAGCTTTCTTT. Supplemented by reference TRBV7-9 and TRBJ1-1, the full variable domain reads DTGVSQNPRHKITKRGQNVTFRCDPISEHNRLYWYRQTLGQGPEFLTYFQNEAQLEKSRLLSDRFSAERPKGSFSTLEIQRTEQGDSAMYLCASSSGQTRGTEAFFGQGTRLTVV.

This chain uses TRBV7-9 with TRBJ2-3; 10 nucleotides line up with TRBD1. J was trimmed by 4 bases and V by 5 bases; bases with no gene match: 3. There are 14 residues in the CDR3. Germline CDR1 and CDR2: SEHNR and FQNEAQ (reference sequence). DNA of the CDR3: TGTGCCAGCAGCCCAGGACAGGGGGCAGATACGCAGTATTTT. Translating it yields CASSPGQGADTQYF.

The CDR3 DNA follows: TGCGCCAGCAGCCTTCCCGGGACTAACTACGAGCAGTACTTC. As protein: CASSLPGTNYEQYF. This chain connects TRBV5-1 to TRBJ2-7, with 7 bases matching TRBD2. There are 14 residues in the CDR3. Per germline, CDR1 SGHRS and CDR2 YFSETQ. With V trimmed by 4 bases and J by 3 bases, 7 bases remained unmatched. Based on the CDR3 plus reference TRBV5-1 and TRBJ2-7, the full variable domain is KAGVTQTPRYLIKTRGQQVTLSCSPISGHRSVSWYQQTPGQGLQFLFEYFSETQRNKGNFPGRFSGRQFSNSRSEMNVSTLELGDSALYLCASSLPGTNYEQYFGPGTRLTVT.

This clone has just a few counts. The V gene is TRBV28, the J gene TRBJ1-5; TRBD1 is a possible D gene (5 bases). Trimming took off 10 bases at V and 2 bases at J, with 12 bases between the two ends. CDR3 size: 13 residues. CDR1 and CDR2 from the germline V gene are MDHEN and SYDVKM. The CDR3 spells CATTDSRNQPQHF. DNA of the CDR3: TGTGCCACCACCGACAGCCGCAATCAGCCCCAGCATTTT.